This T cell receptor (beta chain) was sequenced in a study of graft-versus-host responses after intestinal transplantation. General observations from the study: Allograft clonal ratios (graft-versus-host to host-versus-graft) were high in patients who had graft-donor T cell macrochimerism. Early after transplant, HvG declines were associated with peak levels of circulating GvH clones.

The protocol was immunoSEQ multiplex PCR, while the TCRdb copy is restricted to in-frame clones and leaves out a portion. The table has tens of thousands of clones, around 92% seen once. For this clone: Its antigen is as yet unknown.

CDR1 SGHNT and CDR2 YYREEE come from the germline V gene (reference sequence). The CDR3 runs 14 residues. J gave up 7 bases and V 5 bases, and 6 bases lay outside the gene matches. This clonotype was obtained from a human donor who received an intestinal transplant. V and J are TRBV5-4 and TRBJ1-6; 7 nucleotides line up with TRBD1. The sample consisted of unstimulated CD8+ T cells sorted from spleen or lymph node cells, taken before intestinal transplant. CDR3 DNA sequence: TGTGCCAGCAGTTGGGGACAGCAAAATTCACCCCTCCACTTT. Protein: CASSWGQQNSPLHF.